This T cell receptor beta chain was found in a study of metastatic and nonmetastatic thyroid tumors. Study-wide results and caveats: Relative to benign nodules, malignant thyroid tumors were reportedly characterized by significantly elevated TCR beta diversity in blood and tumor.

CDR1 DFQATT and CDR2 SNEGSKA come from the germline V gene (reference sequence). The CDR3 runs to 12 residues. V lost 6 bases, J lost 7 bases, and 13 bases lay in between. TCRdb re-called clones via MiXCR from the PCR reads. The sample includes roughly 11,000 clones, 25% to 35% of them seen just once. Treatment of any kind had been given to no patient before thyroid surgery. In its sample, this clone is medium-sized. Its antigen remains unknown. The chain joins TRBV20-1 to TRBJ2-1; D gene ambiguous. The TCR originated in a male donor with papillary thyroid cancer or a benign thyroid nodule (not recorded which). Some clones in this sample may be carry-over from other donors' samples. The sequenced sample consisted of adjacent normal tissue. CDR3 amino acids: CSATMHGNEQFF. Here the CDR3 DNA reads TGCAGTGCCACAATGCACGGGAATGAGCAGTTCTTC.